The 28 T cell receptor beta chains given below trace back to one sample, sequenced in a study of TET2 disruption in CD19-targeted CAR T cells. No antigen is known for these receptors. Treatment meaning: autologous CTL019 cells: CD19 CAR with 4-1BB and CD3 zeta domains. The protocol was immunoSEQ multiplex PCR, while the TCRdb copy is restricted to in-frame clones and leaves out a portion. The specimen's table records tens of thousands of clones. The sequencing used CD8- CAR+ T cells sorted from cultured blood T cells, collected for CD19 CAR T cell therapy. Subset specified: CD8-negative CAR-positive T cells from the infusion product. These receptors came from a man in his 70s with chronic lymphocytic leukemia.

Note on this clone: The read gets to within 3 residues of the CDR3 end, and the germline J gene fills in the rest. Within the sample, other DNA sequences also encode this same CDR3. The chain uses TRBV29-1 and TRBJ2-7, with 8 positions matching TRBD1. V lost 6 bases and J lost 5; bases outside the gene matches: 6. From germline, CDR1 is SQVTM and CDR2 ANQGSEA. The CDR3 length is 12 residues. The sequenced CDR3 bases are TGCAGCGTAAGACAGGGGCGGGACGAG. This translates into CSVRQGRDE. The entire CDR3 reads CSVRQGRDEQYF.

Remarks on this clone: The read terminates 3 residues ahead of where the CDR3 ends, so the germline J gene completes it. The chain uses TRBV5-6 and TRBJ2-4, with a tentative D call TRBD2 (6 bases). This CDR3 comprises 15 residues. In germline, CDR1 is SGHDT, CDR2 YYEEEE. Incomplete CDR3 DNA: TGTGCCAGCATGCCTCCGGGCGGGCGGGAAGAGACT. Translated: CASMPPGGREET. The complete CDR3 protein is CASMPPGGREETQYF.

For this clone: The read is 3 residues too short to cover the CDR3 end, so that end is filled in from the germline J gene. The chain uses TRBV4-2 and TRBJ2-7; 9 bases align to TRBD1. CDR1 is LGHNA, CDR2 YNFKEQ, per germline. The junction had 7 bases not matched to a gene; V was cut back by 1 base and J by 0 bases. The CDR3 spans 17 residues. Incomplete CDR3 DNA: TGTGCCAGCAGCCAAGGGGGGGGGACAGGGAGCTCCTACGAG. Protein sequence: CASSQGGGTGSSYE. From start to end, the CDR3 is CASSQGGGTGSSYEQYF.

Frequency places this clone as medium-sized (0.01 to 0.1%). The CDR3 is cut off 3 residues early in the read; its end comes from the germline J gene. The chain carries TRBV19 and TRBJ1-5; 9 nucleotides agree with TRBD1. Germline loops: CDR1 LNHDA, CDR2 SQIVND (reference sequence). The ends lost 7 bases at V and 0 bases at J; junction bases unmatched: 4. This CDR3 spans 15 amino acids. The CDR3 here is CASKRDRVSNQPQHF. The CDR3 DNA, read in part, is TGTGCCAGTAAGAGGGACAGGGTTAGCAATCAGCCC.

CDR3 bases read: TGCGCCAGCAGTGACGGGGTCGGACAGGTCAGCCAGCCC. Translated, it gives CASSDGVGQVSQP. The entire CDR3 is CASSDGVGQVSQPQHF. This chain connects TRBV10-2 to TRBJ1-5; 7 nucleotides line up with TRBD1. The CDR3 end lies 3 residues beyond the end of the read and is filled in from the germline J gene. The length of the CDR3 is 16 residues. The V and J ends lost 3 bases and 7 bases, in that order; junction bases with no gene match: 12. Germline-derived CDR1 and CDR2 are WSHSY and SAAADI.

Comments on this clone: The CDR3 end lies 3 residues beyond the end of the read and is filled in from the germline J gene. The chain combines TRBV6-2 or TRBV6-3 with TRBJ2-4, with TRBD1 matching over 10 bases. Germline V gene sequence: CDR1 MNHEY, CDR2 SVGEGT. The CDR3 runs 16 residues. CDR3 DNA (partial): TGTGCCAGCAGAGCAGCGACAGGGGGCGAGAATCAGCCT. As protein: CASRAATGGENQP. The CDR3 as a whole reads CASRAATGGENQPQYF.

Concerning this clone: The read ends 3 residues shy of where the CDR3 ends; the end is completed using the germline J gene. The sample holds other DNA sequences that translate to the same CDR3. The V gene is TRBV2, the J gene TRBJ1-2; tentatively, D is TRBD1 (6 bases). The CDR3 has 12 residues. Trimming stripped 7 bases from V and 7 bases from J, with 13 bases between. The V gene's germline CDR1 is SNHLY and CDR2 FYNNEI. CDR3 protein: CASITGLGGYTF. CDR3 bases read: TGTGCCAGCATTACAGGGTTAGGTGGC.

In regard to this clone: The read terminates 3 residues ahead of where the CDR3 ends, so the germline J gene completes it. This chain connects TRBV27 to TRBJ2-2; D unresolved. The CDR3 consists of 18 residues. Germline-derived CDR1 and CDR2 are MNHEY and SMNVEV (reference sequence). V was pared by 2 bases and J by 1 base, with 17 bases between. Partial CDR3 DNA: TGTGCCAGCAGTTTAAAGTTTGGGCAGCTCGAGAACACCGGGGAG. This codes for CASSLKFGQLENTGE. The full CDR3 protein reads CASSLKFGQLENTGELFF.

To note about this clone: The missing CDR3 end, 3 residues past where the read stops, is filled in from the germline J gene. This chain links TRBV7-3 with TRBJ2-4; perhaps TRBD2 as D (6 bases). The germline CDR1 and CDR2 sequences are SGHTA and FQGTGA. The CDR3 runs to 16 residues. Incomplete CDR3 DNA: TGTGCCAGCAGCTTAACTGGGGGGACTGATAAAGAGACT. The encoded protein is CASSLTGGTDKET. The CDR3 in full is CASSLTGGTDKETQYF. Using reference TRBV7-3 and TRBJ2-4 for the parts outside the CDR3, the full variable domain is GAGVSQTPSNKVTEKGKYVELRCDPISGHTALYWYRQSLGQGPEFLIYFQGTGAADDSGLPNDRFFAVRPEGSVSTLKIQRTERGDSAVYLCASSLTGGTDKETQYFGAGTRLSVL.

With respect to this clone: Coverage ceases 3 residues before the CDR3 finishes, and the germline J gene fills in the end. The rearrangement joins TRBV5-4 to TRBJ2-4; 7 positions agree with TRBD1. The length of the CDR3 is 16 residues. Per the germline V gene, CDR1 is SGHNT and CDR2 is YYREEE (reference sequence). CDR3 amino acids: CASSLDGQAAKEPQYF. The sequenced part of the CDR3 DNA is TGTGCCAGCAGCCTGGACGGACAGGCCGCCAAGGAGCCT.

To note about this clone: The read terminates 3 residues before the CDR3 end, so the remaining end is supplied by the germline J gene. The chain employs TRBV7-2 and TRBJ1-2; possible D gene TRBD1, 5 bases. In germline, CDR1 is SGHTA, CDR2 FQGNSA. The CDR3 totals 14 residues. Incomplete CDR3 DNA: TGTGCCAGCAGCTTATCAGGGCTGAACTACGAC. Protein: CASSLSGLNYD. The CDR3, in full, reads CASSLSGLNYDYTF.

On this clone: The read comes to an end 3 residues before the CDR3 does, leaving the germline J gene to fill in the end. V gene TRBV5-5 combines with J gene TRBJ2-7, with 10 bases fitting TRBD2. Germline assignment: CDR1 SGHKS and CDR2 YYEKEE (reference sequence). The CDR3 extends over 14 amino acids. J was trimmed by 3 bases and V by 0 bases; bases with no gene match: 0. CDR3 DNA, as far as it was read: TGTGCCAGCAGCTTGGGGACTAGCGGCTACGAG. It translates to CASSLGTSGYE. The entire CDR3 reads CASSLGTSGYEQYF. Based on the CDR3 plus reference TRBV5-5 and TRBJ2-7, the full variable domain is DAGVTQSPTHLIKTRGQQVTLRCSPISGHKSVSWYQQVLGQGPQFIFQYYEKEERGRGNFPDRFSARQFPNYSSELNVNALLLGDSALYLCASSLGTSGYEQYFGPGTRLTVT.

Concerning this clone itself: The read ends 3 residues before the CDR3 terminus; that terminus is restored from the germline J gene. This chain uses TRBV11-1 with TRBJ1-1, with D perhaps TRBD1 (5 bases). Between the trimmed V and J ends, which lost 3 bases and 1 base, there was a span of 9 bases. This CDR3 is 14 amino acids long. Germline-derived CDR1 and CDR2 are SGHAT and FQDESV (reference sequence). The CDR3 sequence: CASSFSRGNTEAFF. The DNA read from the CDR3 is TGTGCCAGCAGCTTCTCAAGGGGGAACACTGAA.

About this clone itself: The read ends 3 residues shy of where the CDR3 ends; the end is completed using the germline J gene. J is TRBJ2-4 and V is TRBV29-1, with a weak D call TRBD1 (6 bases). Germline CDR1 reads SQVTM; CDR2 reads ANQGSEA. This CDR3 comprises 13 residues. CDR3 residues: CSVEDSDLTRQYF. CDR3 DNA, as far as it was read: TGCAGCGTTGAGGACAGTGATCTAACGCGT.

To note about this clone: The read is 3 residues too short to cover the CDR3 end, so that end is filled in from the germline J gene. The chain joins TRBV5-1 to TRBJ2-1, with 7 nucleotides matching TRBD1. V shed 0 bases, J shed 5 bases, and the junction held 5 bases outside the gene matches. The germline V gene encodes CDR1 SGHRS and CDR2 YFSETQ. This CDR3 contains 15 residues. CDR3: CASSLEGAGDNEQFF. The CDR3 DNA, read in part, is TGCGCCAGCAGCTTGGAGGGGGCGGGCGACAATGAG.

On this clone: Read data end 3 residues before the CDR3 end; the end is taken from the germline J gene. The chain has TRBV7-8 and TRBJ1-1; 9 bases fit TRBD1. V was pared by 0 bases and J by 1 base, with 6 bases of the junction left unmatched. This CDR3 contains 17 residues. Germline V gene sequence: CDR1 SGHVS, CDR2 FQNEAQ. The CDR3 spells CASSLAWTGASNTEAFF. CDR3 bases read: TGTGCCAGCAGCTTAGCATGGACAGGGGCTTCGAACACTGAA.

This clone is medium-sized (0.01 to 0.1%) by frequency. The CDR3 goes on 3 residues after the read ends, and that part is filled in from the germline J gene. The chain uses TRBV6-1 and TRBJ2-5, with TRBD2 matching 9 bases. Germline V lookup: CDR1 MNHNS, CDR2 SASEGT. The V gene end was trimmed by 5 bases and the J gene end by 5 bases; junction bases not matched to a gene: 12. The length of the CDR3 is 16 residues. CDR3 loop: CASSQGRGGGVETQYF. The DNA read from the CDR3 is TGTGCCAGCAGTCAAGGGCGGGGGGGAGGAGTGGAGACC.

Regarding this clone: Sequencing ends 3 residues short of the CDR3 end; the germline J gene provides the rest. This rearrangement joins TRBV7-2 to TRBJ1-2; perhaps TRBD1 as D (5 bases). Germline CDR1 is SGHTA and CDR2 is FQGNSA. CDR3 length: 12 amino acids. The CDR3: CASSLALRDYTF. CDR3 DNA (partial): TGTGCCAGCAGCTTGGCCCTCAGGGAC.

Turning to this clone: The CDR3 goes on 3 residues after the read ends, and that part is filled in from the germline J gene. This chain uses TRBV6-1 with TRBJ2-1, with TRBD1 matching 7 bases. Trimming removed 2 bases from V and 8 bases from J; junction bases left unmatched: 3. The CDR3 totals 13 residues. Germline CDR1 MNHNS, CDR2 SASEGT. CDR3 bases read: TGTGCCAGCAGTGAAAGGGGGCGGGATGAG. This encodes CASSERGRDE. The full CDR3 reads CASSERGRDEQFF.

About this clone itself: Read coverage stops 3 residues before the CDR3 terminus; the germline J gene supplies the remainder. The rearrangement links TRBV4-1 to TRBJ2-1; D is uncertain. Germline V CDR1 and CDR2: MGHRA, YSYEKL. Trimming pared 1 base from V and 0 bases from J, leaving 16 bases between. The CDR3 is 18 residues long. The covered CDR3 bases are TGCGCCAGCAGCCAAGTTGCGGCCACTATAAGCTCCTACAATGAG. Translating gives CASSQVAATISSYNE. The entire CDR3 reads CASSQVAATISSYNEQFF.

On this clone itself: Read sequence stops 3 residues before the CDR3 end, and the germline J gene provides the missing end. The gene calls are TRBV20-1 and TRBJ2-4; D unclear. The CDR3 loop spans 15 amino acids. The V gene's germline CDR1 is DFQATT and CDR2 SNEGSKA (reference sequence). CDR3 region: CSARDWPPTNYGQYF. CDR3 DNA, as far as it was read: TGCAGTGCTAGAGATTGGCCACCTACTAACTATGGT.

Points on this clone: The missing CDR3 end, 3 residues past where the read stops, is filled in from the germline J gene. The chain employs TRBV3-1 (or the pseudogene TRBV3-2) and TRBJ2-7, with 7 bases fitting TRBD1. The trim removed 0 bases at V and 1 base at J, leaving 9 bases unmatched. Per the germline V gene, CDR1 is LGHDT and CDR2 is YNNKEL (reference sequence). This CDR3 spans 17 amino acids. Here the CDR3 reads CASSQDPDRVMSYEQYF. The sequenced CDR3 bases are TGTGCCAGCAGCCAAGATCCCGACAGGGTGATGTCCTACGAG.

Comments on this clone: The read gets to within 3 residues of the CDR3 end, and the germline J gene fills in the rest. The chain carries TRBV11-2 and TRBJ2-3; D uncertain. Germline V gene data show CDR1 as SGHAT and CDR2 as FQNNGV. The CDR3 sequence is 13 residues long. Trimming pared 4 bases from V and 3 bases from J, leaving 8 bases between. The CDR3 reads CASSSSGTDTQYF. The sequenced CDR3 bases are TGTGCCAGCAGCTCCTCAGGAACAGATACG.

To note about this clone: The missing CDR3 end, 3 residues past where the read stops, is filled in from the germline J gene. The chain uses TRBV10-3 and TRBJ2-1; D may be TRBD1 (7 bases). The CDR3 extends over 14 amino acids. The V and J ends lost 5 bases and 8 bases respectively, with 16 bases between them. Per germline, CDR1 ENHRY and CDR2 SYGVKD. The CDR3 bases that were read are TGTGCCATCAGTAGGAGGGGGCAGGGCGATGAG. It is translated as CAISRRGQGDE. The whole CDR3 sequence reads CAISRRGQGDEQFF.

Concerning this clone itself: Read coverage stops 3 residues before the CDR3 terminus; the germline J gene supplies the remainder. The chain uses TRBV18 and TRBJ1-1; D perhaps matches TRBD1 (6 bases). CDR1 is KGHSH, CDR2 LQKENI, per germline. The CDR3 spans 16 residues. Partial CDR3 DNA: TGTGCCAGCTCACCCGAGACAGGTTGGGCCAAAAACATT. This codes for CASSPETGWAKNI. From start to end, the CDR3 is CASSPETGWAKNIAFF.

The CDR3 region is CASMFGPQARETQYF. The DNA read from the CDR3 is TGTGCCAGCATGTTCGGCCCACAGGCCCGGGAGACC. The rearrangement uses TRBV27 and TRBJ2-5, with D perhaps matching TRBD1 (5 bases). The DNA ends 3 residues before the CDR3 does, and the rest of the CDR3 is filled in from the germline J gene. Deletions cut 7 bases from V and 5 bases from J, with 20 bases between. The CDR3 consists of 15 residues. Per the germline V gene, CDR1 is MNHEY and CDR2 is SMNVEV (reference sequence).

Comments on this clone: The read terminates 3 residues before the CDR3 end, so the remaining end is supplied by the germline J gene. This same CDR3 is encoded by further DNA sequences in the sample. The rearrangement uses TRBV7-9 and TRBJ1-4; D is unclear. The CDR3 is made up of 15 amino acids. Between the trimmed V and J ends, which lost 5 bases and 0 bases, there was a span of 10 bases. The germline V gene encodes CDR1 SEHNR and CDR2 FQNEAQ (reference sequence). The covered CDR3 bases are TGTGCCAGCAGCCCTAGGACTGCAACTAATGAAAAA. The encoded protein is CASSPRTATNEK. The entire CDR3 protein reads CASSPRTATNEKLFF.

CDR3 loop: CASSFIAGGHETQYF. The CDR3 DNA, read in part, is TGCGCCAGCAGCTTTATAGCGGGGGGGCACGAGACC. V is TRBV5-1 and J is TRBJ2-5; 11 bases map to TRBD2. The sequence runs out 3 residues before the end of the CDR3; the remainder is reconstructed from the germline J gene. With 2 bases clipped from V and 5 bases from J, the junction kept 5 bases outside the gene matches. Germline-derived CDR1 and CDR2 are SGHRS and YFSETQ. The CDR3 runs 15 residues. The whole variable domain, filled in from reference TRBV5-1 and TRBJ2-5, reads KAGVTQTPRYLIKTRGQQVTLSCSPISGHRSVSWYQQTPGQGLQFLFEYFSETQRNKGNFPGRFSGRQFSNSRSEMNVSTLELGDSALYLCASSFIAGGHETQYFGPGTRLLVL.